One sample yielded the 28 T cell receptor beta chains listed below, sequenced in a study of T-cell reconstitution after alpha-beta-depleted transplantation in children. Molecular barcoding with unique molecular identifiers was used for the TCRbeta library. MiXCR, applied by TCRdb to the PCR reads, yields one record per CDR3 protein. The sample shows about 400,000 distinct CDR3 sequences, 10% to 15% of them seen only once. The starting material was PBMCs, obtained from the stem cell graft. These TCRs come from a human donor who donated a stem cell graft to a child with Fanconi anemia.

This clonotype was seen a few times. The genes are TRBV5-1 and TRBJ1-1; no firm D call. The CDR3 sequence is 15 residues long. Per germline, CDR1 SGHRS and CDR2 YFSETQ. The V end lost 4 bases, the J end lost 4 bases, and 17 bases lay between the germline ends. The CDR3 is CASSATTLPGTEAFF. CDR3 coding DNA: TGCGCCAGCAGCGCGACGACACTCCCAGGCACTGAAGCTTTCTTT.

This clonotype was counted many times. This chain connects TRBV27 to TRBJ1-2; perhaps TRBD1 as D (5 bases). This CDR3 has 14 amino acids. Trimming cost V 3 bases and J 8 bases, with 16 bases left between them. CDR1 is MNHEY and CDR2 is SMNVEV in the germline V gene (reference sequence). The DNA of the CDR3 is TGTGCCAGCAGTTTCCGTCGGCAGGGAGGGGGCTACACCTTC. Encoded protein: CASSFRRQGGGYTF.

The rearrangement links TRBV27 to TRBJ1-1, with 7 nucleotides matching TRBD1. The CDR3 covers 13 residues. The trim removed 3 bases at V and 6 bases at J, leaving 4 bases unmatched. CDR1 is MNHEY and CDR2 is SMNVEV in the germline V gene (reference sequence). The CDR3 DNA is TGTGCCAGCAGTTTCCGCCAGGGGGCTGAAGCTTTCTTT. It is translated as CASSFRQGAEAFF.

The sample holds many counts of this clonotype. The chain recombines TRBV7-2 with TRBJ2-3; TRBD2 matches 7 bases. The CDR3 runs to 13 residues. The J segment lost 6 bases and the V segment lost 8 bases, leaving 8 bases of the junction unmatched. Germline lookup yields CDR1 SGHTA and CDR2 FQGNSA. The CDR3 reads CASSRGYSDTQYF. For the CDR3, the DNA is TGTGCCAGCTCGCGGGGGTACTCGGATACGCAGTATTTT. Together with reference TRBV7-2 and TRBJ2-3, the CDR3 gives the full variable domain: GAGVSQSPSNKVTEKGKDVELRCDPISGHTALYWYRQSLGQGLEFLIYFQGNSAPDKSGLPSDRFSAERTGGSVSTLTIQRTQQEDSAVYLCASSRGYSDTQYFGPGTRLTVL.

The chain employs TRBV4-3 and TRBJ2-3, with TRBD1 matching 8 bases. Germline values: CDR1 LGHNA, CDR2 YSLEER. Trimming cost V 1 base and J 4 bases; bases outside gene matches: 7. The CDR3 runs 16 residues. The CDR3 here is CASSQATGAPPDTQYF. The CDR3 DNA reads TGCGCCAGCAGCCAAGCGACAGGGGCCCCCCCAGATACGCAGTATTTT.

This clonotype was picked up a small number of times. V is TRBV6-1 and J is TRBJ2-3; 8 bases are shared with TRBD1. The germline V gene encodes CDR1 MNHNS and CDR2 SASEGT. The V and J ends lost 5 bases and 6 bases, in that order; junction bases with no gene match: 4. This CDR3 region has 13 residues. For the CDR3, the DNA is TGTGCCAGCAGTCAGGGGGCCTCGGATACGCAGTATTTT. Translation: CASSQGASDTQYF.

This clonotype occurred a few times. V is TRBV11-3 and J is TRBJ2-1; no firm D call. Germline V gene lookup returns CDR1 SGHNT and CDR2 YENEEA. The V end was cut by 3 bases, the J end by 9 bases, with 9 bases between. The CDR3 loop spans 12 amino acids. The CDR3 here is CASSFGPSEQFF. The CDR3 DNA follows: TGTGCCAGCAGCTTCGGACCAAGTGAGCAGTTCTTC.

This clonotype was recorded many times. The chain combines TRBV5-1 with TRBJ2-5, with 8 nucleotides matching TRBD1. Per germline, CDR1 SGHRS and CDR2 YFSETQ. V gave up 0 bases and J gave up 4 bases; unmatched junction bases: 2. The CDR3 runs to 14 residues. The CDR3 loop reads CASSLADRGETQYF. Written as DNA, the CDR3 is TGCGCCAGCAGCTTGGCCGACAGGGGAGAGACCCAGTACTTC.

This clonotype was picked up a small number of times. This chain uses TRBV9 with TRBJ1-5; D gene uncertain. This CDR3 has 14 amino acids. Germline V gene lookup returns CDR1 SGDLS and CDR2 YYNGEE. Trimming took off 4 bases at V and 3 bases at J, with 11 bases between the two ends. The CDR3 bases are TGTGCCAGCAGCTCGGGGAACTTCAATCAGCCCCAGCATTTT. This gives the protein CASSSGNFNQPQHF.

This sequence joins TRBV28 and TRBJ2-2; 10 bases are a match to TRBD1. The CDR3 sequence is 15 residues long. V was pared by 6 bases and J by 3 bases, with 4 bases of the junction left unmatched. Per the germline V gene, CDR1 is MDHEN and CDR2 is SYDVKM. The CDR3 loop reads CASSPGTGDTGELFF. CDR3 nucleotides: TGTGCCAGCAGCCCCGGGACAGGGGACACCGGGGAGCTGTTTTTT.

The V call is TRBV20-1, the J call TRBJ1-1; no clear D gene. CDR3 length equals 11 residues. The V gene lost 0 bases and the J gene lost 11 bases, with 10 bases spanning the gap. The V gene's germline CDR1 is DFQATT and CDR2 SNEGSKA (reference sequence). CDR3 loop: CSARDRVGAFF. CDR3 nucleotides: TGCAGTGCTAGAGATCGGGTGGGGGCTTTCTTT.

The V call is TRBV5-1, the J call TRBJ2-3; D is unresolved. CDR3 length equals 17 residues. The V gene's germline CDR1 is SGHRS and CDR2 YFSETQ. V lost 1 base, J lost 1 base, and 16 bases lay in between. The CDR3 bases are TGCGCCAGCAGCTTGAGTTATGGCGGCACCCGCACAGATACGCAGTATTTT. Protein product: CASSLSYGGTRTDTQYF.

The chain joins TRBV29-1 to TRBJ2-1, with unresolved D. The CDR3 loop spans 14 amino acids. Trimming stripped 8 bases from V and 0 bases from J, with 14 bases between. Germline CDR1 is SQVTM and CDR2 is ANQGSEA. The CDR3 here is CSPPPVSSYNEQFF. The CDR3 nucleotides are TGCAGCCCCCCGCCAGTTAGCTCCTACAATGAGCAGTTCTTC.

This rearrangement joins TRBV20-1 to TRBJ1-5, with D possibly matching TRBD1 (5 bases). The germline CDR1 and CDR2 sequences are DFQATT and SNEGSKA (reference sequence). Trimming took off 0 bases at V and 6 bases at J, with 15 bases between the two ends. This CDR3 is built from 15 residues. In DNA form, the CDR3 reads TGCAGTGCTAGAGAGGGCAGGGAAGCCAGTCAGCCCCAGCATTTT. It specifies CSAREGREASQPQHF.

The V gene is TRBV10-3, the J gene TRBJ1-1; D remains unclear. This CDR3 contains 13 residues. Trimming stripped 4 bases from V and 1 base from J, with 7 bases between. Germline CDR1 reads ENHRY; CDR2 reads SYGVKD. CDR3 residues: CAISVEGNTEAFF. DNA for the CDR3: TGTGCCATCAGTGTAGAGGGGAACACTGAAGCTTTCTTT.

This clonotype has a count of ten or more. The CDR3 region has the DNA TGCAGCGTCTATGGGGCCGGGAGAGAAGCTTTCTTT. As protein: CSVYGAGREAFF. The chain has TRBV29-1 and TRBJ1-1; a weak D match, TRBD1 (5 bases). V was shortened by 6 bases and J by 8 bases, with 16 bases between the two germline ends. Germline lookup yields CDR1 SQVTM and CDR2 ANQGSEA. The CDR3 sequence is 12 residues long.

This clonotype was found a few times. J is TRBJ1-5 and V is TRBV28, with a weak D call TRBD1 (5 bases). There are 19 residues in the CDR3. Between the trimmed V and J ends, which lost 5 bases and 3 bases, there was a span of 26 bases. Looked up from germline, CDR1 is MDHEN and CDR2 is SYDVKM. The CDR3 here is CASSPRRWTRSEPNQPQHF. CDR3 coding DNA: TGTGCCAGCAGTCCACGGCGGTGGACACGATCAGAACCCAATCAGCCCCAGCATTTT.

This clonotype was counted at least ten times. V and J are TRBV10-2 and TRBJ2-5, with D hard to call. The germline V and J ends were trimmed by 6 bases and 3 bases, with 8 bases remaining between them. Germline V gene sequence: CDR1 WSHSY, CDR2 SAAADI. The CDR3 runs 12 residues. This CDR3 is CASSPTEETQYF. CDR3 nucleotides: TGCGCCAGCAGCCCGACGGAAGAGACCCAGTACTTC.

In regard to this clonotype: Likely a read error: the CDR3 ends without its conserved phenylalanine or tryptophan. CDR3 in amino acids: CASREGEGYEKLFY. In DNA form, the CDR3 reads TGTGCCAGCAGGGAAGGAGAGGGGTATGAAAAACTGTTTTAT. The chain uses TRBV6-1 and TRBJ1-4; D perhaps matches TRBD1 (5 bases). Germline CDR1 MNHNS, CDR2 SASEGT. The CDR3 sequence is 14 residues long.

This clonotype was counted between two and nine times. J is TRBJ1-1 and V is TRBV12-3 or TRBV12-4; D not certain. This CDR3 has 12 residues. V was clipped by 2 bases and J by 11 bases, with 12 bases between them. The CDR3 nucleotides read TGTGCCAGCAGTTTAATCCCCGGTGGGGCTTTCTTT. Translating gives CASSLIPGGAFF.

In this sample, this clonotype turned up many times. V gene TRBV12-3 or TRBV12-4 combines with J gene TRBJ1-1; 10 bases are a match to TRBD1. The CDR3 has 13 residues. J was trimmed by 4 bases and V by 7 bases; bases with no gene match: 3. CDR3 in DNA: TGTGCCAGCACCCGGACAGGGGGCACTGAAGCTTTCTTT. Protein product: CASTRTGGTEAFF.

This clonotype was seen many times. The rearrangement uses TRBV21-1 and TRBJ2-7; TRBD2, the D gene given by the table, was not confirmed from the DNA. TRBV21-1 corresponds to a pseudogene. This CDR3 is 17 amino acids long. This CDR3 is CASIGPSGGPTFYEQYV. CDR3 DNA sequence: TGTGCCAGCATTGGACCAAGCGGGGGCCCGACCTTCTACGAGCAGTACGTC.

The CDR3: CATSRGSLLAANTGELFF. In nucleotides, the CDR3 is TGTGCCACCAGCAGAGGGTCCCTACTAGCGGCGAACACCGGGGAGCTGTTTTTT. The chain has TRBV15 and TRBJ2-2, with 8 bases matching TRBD2. J lost 0 bases, V lost 1 base, and 7 bases had no gene match. There are 18 residues in the CDR3. The germline V gene encodes CDR1 LNHNV and CDR2 YYDKDF (reference sequence).

This clonotype was observed at least ten times. The chain employs TRBV29-1 and TRBJ2-5, with 9 positions matching TRBD2. The CDR3 loop spans 16 amino acids. V dropped 5 bases and J dropped 5; count of bases not matched to a gene: 15. Germline lookup yields CDR1 SQVTM and CDR2 ANQGSEA. The DNA for the CDR3 is TGCAGCGTTACCTTCCCGGCGGGGGGGCTAAGGGAGACCCAGTACTTC. This encodes CSVTFPAGGLRETQYF.

This clonotype showed up just a few times. The chain is built from TRBV20-1 and TRBJ1-3; D uncertain. CDR1 is DFQATT and CDR2 is SNEGSKA in the germline V gene (reference sequence). The V end was cut by 6 bases, the J end by 4 bases, with 13 bases between. CDR3 length equals 13 residues. CDR3 in amino acids: CSALPAGGNTIYF. The CDR3 nucleotides read TGCAGTGCCCTCCCCGCGGGAGGAAACACCATATATTTT.

This clonotype was detected many times. The gene calls are TRBV6-1 and TRBJ2-1; the D gene is possibly TRBD2 (5 bases). V was cut by 5 bases and J by 2 bases, with 16 bases left in between. This CDR3 contains 16 residues. Germline values: CDR1 MNHNS, CDR2 SASEGT. CDR3 nucleotide sequence: TGTGCCAGCAGTCTGGACTTCCCGAGCGCCTACAATGAGCAGTTCTTC. Its translation: CASSLDFPSAYNEQFF.

This clonotype has just a few counts. The chain uses TRBV2 and TRBJ1-3; D is uncertain. V was shortened by 7 bases and J by 0 bases, with 7 bases between the two germline ends. CDR1 and CDR2 (germline): SNHLY, FYNNEI. This CDR3 contains 13 residues. CDR3 sequence: CASIPFSGNTIYF. The CDR3 DNA sequence: TGTGCCAGCATCCCCTTCTCTGGAAACACCATATATTTT.

The chain employs TRBV5-5 and TRBJ2-7; D is possibly TRBD1 or TRBD2 (5 bases each). Trimming pared 0 bases from V and 0 bases from J, leaving 13 bases between. This CDR3 has 16 amino acids. The germline CDR1 and CDR2 sequences are SGHKS and YYEKEE (reference sequence). CDR3 protein: CASSLGDLTDSYEQYF. The DNA for the CDR3 is TGTGCCAGCAGCTTGGGGGACCTCACGGACTCCTACGAGCAGTACTTC.